What follows describes a single T cell receptor (beta chain). The target antigen is unknown. The sample is drawn from a study of immune cell composition in non-small cell lung cancer. General study points: Tumour TCR-beta clonality was not significantly tied to smoking pack-years. Tumour-reactive clones were not shown to match dominant in vivo tumour clones. Squamous lung tumours showed higher top 10 clone scores and clonality than adenocarcinomas.

The assay was immunoSEQ multiplex PCR, and TCRdb's table has in-frame clones only and misses some. The sample includes 2,500 to 3,000 clones, around 80% of them seen just once. This CDR3 contains 17 residues. V was pared by 0 bases and J by 1 base, with 6 bases of the junction left unmatched. Sequencing used lung tumor tissue. This clonotype was sampled from a human donor with non-small cell lung cancer. The chain combines TRBV6-7 with TRBJ2-3; TRBD2 matches 8 bases. TRBV6-7 is identified as an open reading frame with a role that is uncertain. Here the CDR3 reads CASSYSMAGGGTDTQYF. CDR3 DNA: TGTGCCAGCAGTTACTCGATGGCGGGGGGCGGCACAGATACGCAGTATTTT.